The 20 T cell receptor beta chains below were found in one sample sequenced in a study of CD8+CD57+ T cells in acquired aplastic anemia. Genomic DNA, the template, was used for profiling of the TCR beta VDJ and CDR3. TCRdb re-called the reads through MiXCR, storing one row per CDR3 protein. The data contain under 200,000 distinct CDR3 sequences, 50% to 75% of them singletons. The sequenced sample consisted of sorted CD4+, CD8+, or CD8+CD57+ T cells (not recorded which) from PBMCs. The receptor set was obtained from a human donor with severe aplastic anemia or a healthy control (not recorded which).

This clonotype was seen only a few times. J is TRBJ2-1 and V is TRBV7-9; a possible D gene is TRBD2 (6 bases). The CDR3 extends over 13 amino acids. The V end lost 4 bases, the J end lost 5 bases, and 9 bases lay between the germline ends. CDR1 is SEHNR and CDR2 is FQNEAQ in the germline V gene (reference sequence). The DNA of the CDR3 is TGTGCCAGCAGCTCCAGACTAGACAATGAGCAGTTCTTC. Protein: CASSSRLDNEQFF.

This clonotype was picked up a small number of times. The chain has TRBV11-2 and TRBJ2-3; tentative D call: TRBD2 (7 bases). Trimming cost V 1 base and J 2 bases, with 16 bases left between them. This CDR3 contains 17 residues. Germline V lookup: CDR1 SGHAT, CDR2 FQNNGV. The CDR3: CASSLGALGGPTDTQYF. The CDR3 DNA reads as TGTGCCAGCAGCTTAGGGGCCTTGGGGGGGCCCACAGATACGCAGTATTTT.

This clonotype was seen a few times. The chain links TRBV27 to TRBJ1-2; 8 positions agree with TRBD1. The V segment lost 4 bases and the J segment 0 bases; nucleotides outside the gene matches: 7. The length of the CDR3 is 16 residues. Germline loops: CDR1 MNHEY, CDR2 SMNVEV (reference sequence). CDR3 sequence reads: CASSSDREGSNYGYTF. CDR3 sequence (DNA): TGTGCCAGCAGTTCGGACAGGGAGGGATCTAACTATGGCTACACCTTC.

The chain couples TRBV29-1 to TRBJ1-1; D call uncertain. The germline gives CDR1 SQVTM, CDR2 ANQGSEA. V lost 1 base and J lost 1, with 7 bases in between. The CDR3 is made up of 13 amino acids. The CDR3 spells CSVEGTKNTEAFF. The CDR3 DNA sequence: TGCAGCGTTGAAGGGACGAAGAACACTGAAGCTTTCTTT.

The rearrangement joins TRBV20-1 to TRBJ2-2, with a tentative D call TRBD2 (6 bases). Trimming stripped 5 bases from V and 3 bases from J, with 19 bases between. CDR3 length: 16 residues. Germline loops: CDR1 DFQATT, CDR2 SNEGSKA (reference sequence). The CDR3 DNA reads as TGCAGTGCTCCACGGGCGGGGATACGGGACACCGGGGAGCTGTTTTTT. It yields the protein CSAPRAGIRDTGELFF.

This clonotype appeared a few times. This chain uses TRBV7-2 with TRBJ2-5, with 9 bases that match TRBD1. Germline V gives CDR1 SGHTA, CDR2 FQGNSA. After removal of 5 bases from V and 0 bases from J, the junction contained 22 bases not matched to a gene. The CDR3 totals 21 residues. The CDR3 protein is CASSDPRDRVPLCPDQETQYF. As DNA, the CDR3 is TGTGCCAGCAGCGACCCTCGGGACAGGGTTCCCTTGTGTCCTGACCAAGAGACCCAGTACTTC.

The V call is TRBV2, the J call TRBJ1-1; the D gene is possibly TRBD1 (5 bases). Trimming took 5 bases from V and 0 from J, leaving 10 bases between them. This CDR3 has 14 amino acids. The germline V gene encodes CDR1 SNHLY and CDR2 FYNNEI. CDR3 nucleotides: TGTGCCAGCAGTATGGGACGAATGAACACTGAAGCTTTCTTT. Its protein product is CASSMGRMNTEAFF.

The rearrangement links TRBV7-6 to TRBJ2-7; either TRBD1 or TRBD2 may supply D (6 bases each). V lost 5 bases and J 2 bases, leaving 16 bases between the germline ends. Germline assignment: CDR1 SGHVS and CDR2 FNYEAQ. The CDR3 extends over 15 amino acids. The CDR3 DNA follows: TGTGCCAGCAGCCCCTCCGGGGGCAGTACCTACGAGCAGTACTTC. It specifies CASSPSGGSTYEQYF.

This chain uses TRBV10-3 with TRBJ2-5, with D tentatively TRBD1 (5 bases). The V gene lost 10 bases and the J gene lost 5 bases, with 23 bases spanning the gap. The CDR3 is 15 amino acids. Germline-derived CDR1 and CDR2 are ENHRY and SYGVKD. In DNA, the CDR3 is TGTGCCAGCAGCTTGGCTACAGGTGGATTGGAGACCCAGTACTTC. Translated: CASSLATGGLETQYF.

The sample holds a few counts of this clonotype. This rearrangement joins TRBV10-3 to TRBJ1-2, with D perhaps TRBD1 (5 bases). V was clipped by 8 bases and J by 0 bases, with 16 bases between them. Germline-derived CDR1 and CDR2 are ENHRY and SYGVKD. There are 15 residues in the CDR3. The CDR3, as DNA: TGTGCCATCGAGGCAGGAGGGGCAGCTAACTATGGCTACACCTTC. Translated, it gives CAIEAGGAANYGYTF.

The chain recombines TRBV7-9 with TRBJ1-1; 9 bases align to TRBD1. V was pared by 6 bases and J by 3 bases, with 5 bases of the junction left unmatched. There are 14 residues in the CDR3. The germline V gene has CDR1 SEHNR and CDR2 FQNEAQ (reference sequence). CDR3 protein: CASSWDREDTEAFF. In nucleotides, the CDR3 is TGTGCCAGCAGTTGGGACAGGGAGGACACTGAAGCTTTCTTT.

This clonotype was detected many times. The chain uses TRBV7-3 and TRBJ2-4; D is possibly TRBD2 (5 bases). Between the trimmed V and J ends, which lost 3 bases and 12 bases, there was a span of 12 bases. The CDR3 covers 12 residues. Germline loops: CDR1 SGHTA, CDR2 FQGTGA. CDR3 in amino acids: CASSFSEGRQYF. The CDR3 DNA follows: TGTGCCAGCAGCTTCTCCGAGGGCCGTCAGTACTTC.

The chain carries TRBV7-2 and TRBJ2-3; TRBD2 agrees at 8 bases. This CDR3 spans 16 amino acids. V gave up 1 base and J gave up 0 bases; unmatched junction bases: 3. Germline V gene sequence: CDR1 SGHTA, CDR2 FQGNSA. The CDR3 nucleotides read TGTGCCAGCAGCTTAGGTACGGGGGGGAGCACAGATACGCAGTATTTT. Translated: CASSLGTGGSTDTQYF.

The chain uses TRBV2 and TRBJ2-7; D is possibly TRBD2 (5 bases). Germline values: CDR1 SNHLY, CDR2 FYNNEI. Trimming stripped 8 bases from V and 7 bases from J, with 18 bases between. This CDR3 is 13 amino acids long. In DNA form, the CDR3 reads TGTGCCAGCGCCGTGGCCCCAACGGGGGAGCAGTACTTC. Translation: CASAVAPTGEQYF.

The chain employs TRBV2 and TRBJ1-5, with D perhaps matching TRBD1 (6 bases). The CDR3 is made up of 14 amino acids. Trimming cost V 3 bases and J 6 bases, with 12 bases left between them. In germline, CDR1 is SNHLY, CDR2 FYNNEI. The CDR3 DNA reads as TGTGCCAGCAGTGATACAGGGCTGGGTCAGCCCCAGCATTTT. This gives the protein CASSDTGLGQPQHF.

This clonotype was seen only once. This sequence joins TRBV20-1 and TRBJ2-5; 7 positions agree with TRBD1. The junction had 12 bases not matched to a gene; V was cut back by 4 bases and J by 4 bases. The CDR3 runs to 15 residues. Germline lookup yields CDR1 DFQATT and CDR2 SNEGSKA (reference sequence). CDR3 protein: CSANSRDSGRETQYF. CDR3 coding DNA: TGCAGTGCTAATTCGAGGGACAGCGGACGAGAGACCCAGTACTTC.

This chain connects TRBV6-1 to TRBJ1-4, with TRBD1 matching 11 bases. CDR3 size: 18 residues. Germline CDR1 MNHNS, CDR2 SASEGT. V trimming: 6 bases; J trimming: 1 base; junction bases outside the gene matches: 10. Here the CDR3 reads CASRTHRDRGVTNEKLFF. The CDR3 DNA reads as TGTGCCAGCAGAACACATCGGGACAGGGGGGTAACTAATGAAAAACTGTTTTTT.

The table lists this clonotype with a few counts. Germline is not matched at one junction end, which may reflect a read error. The chain recombines TRBV7-2 with TRBJ2-3, with D possibly being TRBD1 (6 bases). Germline values: CDR1 SGHTA, CDR2 FQGNSA. The CDR3 runs to 16 residues. CDR3 amino acids: CASSLASGGGTDTQYF. In DNA, the CDR3 is TGTGCCAGCAGCTTGGCGTCCGGTGGGGGCACAGACACGCAGTATTTT.

Many counts were recorded for this clonotype. The chain has TRBV7-6 and TRBJ1-1; D not certain. Germline V gene sequence: CDR1 SGHVS, CDR2 FNYEAQ. V was shortened by 0 bases and J by 2 bases, with 4 bases between the two germline ends. The CDR3 has 13 residues. CDR3 protein: CASSLAGNTEAFF. The DNA for the CDR3 is TGTGCCAGCAGCTTAGCAGGAAACACTGAAGCTTTCTTT.

The chain links TRBV2 to TRBJ1-5; 8 bases map to TRBD1. V lost 6 bases and J lost 0; bases outside the gene matches: 10. Germline CDR1 SNHLY, CDR2 FYNNEI. The CDR3 is 17 amino acids. The CDR3 protein is CASRSGTGPPSNQPQHF. The CDR3 coding sequence is TGTGCCAGCAGATCCGGGACAGGCCCCCCTAGCAATCAGCCCCAGCATTTT.